The rows below give T cell receptor beta chains drawn from one sample of a study of blood T cell repertoires in COVID-19. The data were produced by immunoSEQ multiplex PCR, yet TCRdb's version contains in-frame clones alone and is incomplete. The data contain 200,000 or so clones, under 90% of them singletons. The sample comprised PBMCs or T cells enriched from blood (not recorded which). Source of these receptors: a woman aged 45-59 years who had been exposed to COVID-19. Both conserved end residues are part of each CDR3. The D gene is left open where the match is weak. A clone size is listed for some rows: how often the clone was seen (once, few, many), or a class if it is expanded.

v_call	j_call	d_call	clone_size	cdr3_nt	cdr3_aa
TRBV4-2	TRBJ2-3	.	.	TGTGCCAGCAGCCAAGAAGAGGGCACAGATACGCAGTATTTT	CASSQEEGTDTQYF
TRBV12-5	TRBJ2-5	TRBD1	many	TGTGCTAGTGCCTCCGACCGGACAGGGGAAGAGACCCAGTACTTC	CASASDRTGEETQYF
TRBV14	TRBJ1-6	.	.	TGTGCCAGCAGCCAAGAGCGAGGAACGCCCCTCCACTTT	CASSQERGTPLHF
TRBV30	TRBJ1-4	.	once	TGTGCCTGGAGTTCTCTACCGACAGATAATGAAAAACTGTTTTTT	CAWSSLPTDNEKLFF
TRBV2	TRBJ2-3	TRBD1	.	TGTGCCAGCAGGGGACAGGGGGCAGATACGCAGTATTTT	CASRGQGADTQYF
TRBV5-1	TRBJ2-1	TRBD2	.	TGCGCCAGCAGCTTTAGTAGCGGGGGGGCGTCGGCGGGGAATGAGCAGTTCTTC	CASSFSSGGASAGNEQFF
TRBV6-5	TRBJ1-2	TRBD1	.	TGTGCCAGTTGGGGACAGGGGGTTGATGGCTACACCTTC	CASWGQGVDGYTF
TRBV3-1/TRBV3-2	TRBJ1-1	.	once	TGTGCCGCCGGGCGGGAGCCGAACACTGAAGCTTTCTTT	CAAGREPNTEAFF
TRBV10-2	TRBJ1-1	TRBD1	.	TGCGCCAGCAGTGCCGGACAGGGGGCCTTGAAAGCTTTCTTT	CASSAGQGALKAFF
TRBV14	TRBJ2-1	TRBD2	once	TGTGCCAGCAGCCAAGGCCCCACTAGCGGGGCTTACAATGAGCAGTTCTTC	CASSQGPTSGAYNEQFF
TRBV10-3	TRBJ1-1	.	.	TGTGCCATCGGGGGAGGGACTGAAGCTTTCTTT	CAIGGGTEAFF
TRBV5-4	TRBJ1-5	.	.	TGTGCCAGCAGCTTGCCGGATCAGCCCCAGCATTTT	CASSLPDQPQHF
TRBV14	TRBJ1-3	.	.	TGTGCCAGCAGCCAAGATATTCAGGGACTTGCTGGAAACACCATATATTTT	CASSQDIQGLAGNTIYF
TRBV6-4	TRBJ1-1	.	.	TGTGCCAGCAGTGCCGGGACATGGAACACTGAAGCTTTCTTT	CASSAGTWNTEAFF
TRBV28	TRBJ1-5	.	once	TGTGCCAGCAGTACCCAGGGGACTCAGCCCCAGCATTTT	CASSTQGTQPQHF
TRBV19	TRBJ1-6	TRBD1	.	TGTGCCAGTAACACGCTCTCCGGGACAGGGGCTTGGGCACCCCTCCACTTT	CASNTLSGTGAWAPLHF
TRBV7-9	TRBJ1-6	.	.	TGTGCCAGTCATTTTAGCAATTCACCCCTCCACTTT	CASHFSNSPLHF
TRBV3-1/TRBV3-2	TRBJ2-7	.	.	TGTGCCAGCAGCCAGAGACTTCCCACCTCCTACGAGCAGTACTTC	CASSQRLPTSYEQYF
TRBV11-2	TRBJ1-2	.	.	TGTGCCAGCAGCCTACAGGTGAACTATGGCTACACCTTC	CASSLQVNYGYTF
TRBV5-6	TRBJ1-1	.	.	TGTGCCAGCAGCTTTGGACAGCTTATGAACACTGAAGCTTTCTTT	CASSFGQLMNTEAFF
TRBV7-3	TRBJ2-5	.	.	TGTGCCAGCAGCCCTAGGGCGGGTAATTACGAGACCCAGTACTTC	CASSPRAGNYETQYF
TRBV11-2	TRBJ2-5	TRBD2	.	TGTGCCAGCAGCTCTATAGCGGGACAAGAGACCCAGTACTTC	CASSSIAGQETQYF
TRBV7-2	TRBJ2-7	TRBD1	.	TGTGCCAGCAGCCCCACGTCGACAGGGGGCTGGAACGAGCAGTACTTC	CASSPTSTGGWNEQYF
TRBV5-6	TRBJ2-7	TRBD2	.	TGTGCCAGCAGCACAGGACTAGTTAGCTACGAGCAGTACTTC	CASSTGLVSYEQYF
TRBV19	TRBJ1-1	.	.	TGTGCCAGTAGTATAGGAGGGGGGAACACTGAAGCTTTCTTT	CASSIGGGNTEAFF
TRBV7-2	TRBJ2-2	.	few	TGTGCCAGCAGCTTAGCCGTCACAGGACACAACACCGGGGAGCTGTTTTTT	CASSLAVTGHNTGELFF
TRBV23-1	TRBJ2-1	TRBD1	.	TGCGCCAGCAGTCCGGCCAGGGGGAGAAATGAGCAGTTCTTC	CASSPARGRNEQFF
TRBV5-1	TRBJ2-3	.	.	TGCGCCAGCAGCTTTGGCTCTAGCACCGCCGCGGATACGCAGTATTTT	CASSFGSSTAADTQYF